A selection of T cell receptor beta chains follows, all from one sample in a study of vaccination effects on CD4 cells after COVID-19. These receptors have no known antigen. Clones were read by immunoSEQ multiplex PCR, and TCRdb kept only the in-frame ones, dropping some. The sample lists tens of thousands of clones; more than 70% were seen once. The sample was CD4+ T cells from PBMCs cultured with HCoV-229E spike peptides, taken after COVID-19 vaccination. These receptors were obtained from a human donor who received a COVID-19 vaccine. Both conserved end residues are part of each CDR3. Each record gives: clone size, V gene, D gene, J gene, CDR3 protein, CDR3 DNA. A D gene is named only where the DNA matches it firmly. Clone size is given for some rows only: seen once, a few or many times, or a class if the clone is expanded.

>once|TRBV24-1|-|TRBJ2-6
CATSDSSVLSGANVLTF
TGTGCCACCAGTGATAGTTCGGTGTTATCGGGGGCCAACGTCCTGACTTTC
>-|TRBV5-1|-|TRBJ1-4
CASSLDRTEKLFF
TGCGCCAGCAGCTTGGACAGAACTGAAAAACTGTTTTTT
>-|TRBV28|-|TRBJ2-3
CASKFMDPKGVSQYF
TGTGCCAGCAAGTTTATGGATCCTAAGGGGGTTTCGCAGTATTTT
>few|TRBV28|-|TRBJ2-5
CASSLHSGGQETQYF
TGTGCCAGCAGTTTACATAGTGGGGGCCAAGAGACCCAGTACTTC
>once|TRBV7-3|TRBD1|TRBJ2-1
CASKQGLYGEQFF
TGTGCCAGCAAACAGGGGCTCTACGGTGAGCAGTTCTTC
>-|TRBV4-2|-|TRBJ2-5
CASSQDRGRETQYF
TGTGCCAGCAGCCAAGATCGGGGGCGGGAGACCCAGTACTTC
>-|TRBV5-1|-|TRBJ2-3
CASRAGRGDTDTQYF
TGCGCCAGCAGGGCGGGCAGGGGGGACACAGATACGCAGTATTTT
>few|TRBV29-1|-|TRBJ1-1
CSVKVNDGNTEAFF
TGCAGCGTTAAGGTAAACGACGGGAACACTGAAGCTTTCTTT
>few|TRBV4-1|-|TRBJ1-6
CASSQEYTPAGSPLHF
TGCGCCAGCAGCCAAGAATACACCCCGGCTGGTTCACCCCTCCACTTT
>once|TRBV10-1|-|TRBJ1-2
CASSESGAAGGYTF
TGCGCCAGCAGTGAGTCTGGGGCCGCTGGTGGCTACACCTTC
>-|TRBV6-5|-|TRBJ1-3
CASTTGVGNTIYF
TGTGCCAGCACCACGGGGGTCGGAAACACCATATATTTT
>-|TRBV29-1|-|TRBJ1-1
CSVVTGTNTEAFF
TGCAGCGTTGTAACAGGGACGAACACTGAAGCTTTCTTT
>-|TRBV5-1|-|TRBJ1-5
CASSLGQPDQPQHF
TGCGCCAGCAGCCTAGGACAGCCAGATCAGCCCCAGCATTTT
>-|TRBV6-5|-|TRBJ1-2
CASSYVRGGGYTF
TGTGCCAGCAGTTACGTCAGGGGAGGGGGCTACACCTTC
>-|TRBV7-2|TRBD2|TRBJ2-3
CASSLASGGRGDTQYF
TGTGCCAGCAGCTTAGCTAGCGGGGGGCGGGGAGATACGCAGTATTTT
>once|TRBV6-6|-|TRBJ2-3
CASKAGDRTDTQYF
TGTGCCAGCAAAGCAGGGGATAGAACAGATACGCAGTATTTT
>few|TRBV6-5|TRBD2|TRBJ2-1
CASSRGGAANEQFF
TGTGCCAGCAGTCGCGGGGGGGCCGCTAATGAGCAGTTCTTC
>-|TRBV4-3|-|TRBJ2-3
CASSQAGSDTQYF
TGCGCCAGCAGCCAAGCAGGGTCAGATACGCAGTATTTT
>-|TRBV30|-|TRBJ1-3
CADDLRSSGNTIYF
TGTGCCGATGATCTACGTTCCTCTGGAAACACCATATATTTT
>-|TRBV10-3|TRBD1|TRBJ2-5
CAISRTGSETQYF
TGTGCCATCAGTCGGACAGGGTCGGAGACCCAGTACTTC
>-|TRBV30|-|TRBJ1-4
CAWSVRGAEKLFF
TGTGCCTGGAGTGTGCGGGGTGCTGAAAAACTGTTTTTT
>few|TRBV7-2|-|TRBJ1-5
CASSYPGQPQHF
TGTGCCAGCAGCTACCCAGGGCAGCCCCAGCATTTT
>-|TRBV19|TRBD1|TRBJ2-1
CASKGTGAGEQFF
TGTGCCAGTAAGGGGACAGGGGCCGGTGAGCAGTTCTTC
>-|TRBV12-3/TRBV12-4|-|TRBJ1-5
CASRSTDQPQHF
TGTGCCAGCAGATCGACGGATCAGCCCCAGCATTTT
>few|TRBV6-5|-|TRBJ1-5
CASRTEYNQPQHF
TGTGCCAGCAGAACGGAATACAATCAGCCCCAGCATTTT
>few|TRBV28|-|TRBJ1-3
CASSGGFGNTIYF
TGTGCCAGCAGTGGGGGTTTTGGAAACACCATATATTTT
>-|TRBV10-3|TRBD1|TRBJ1-5
CAISTGEHQPQHF
TGTGCCATCAGTACAGGGGAGCATCAGCCCCAGCATTTT
>-|TRBV15|-|TRBJ1-6
CATSPSNPNSPLHF
TGTGCCACCAGCCCGAGTAACCCTAATTCACCCCTCCACTTT
>-|TRBV20-1|-|TRBJ1-5
CSASLGPERLYDQPQHF
TGCAGTGCTAGTCTGGGACCGGAGCGGCTGTACGATCAGCCCCAGCATTTT
>few|TRBV7-8|TRBD1|TRBJ1-5
CASGQGDHQPQHF
TGTGCCAGCGGTCAGGGGGACCATCAGCCCCAGCATTTT
>once|TRBV7-2|TRBD2|TRBJ2-2
CASSFSTLAGSTGELFF
TGTGCCAGCAGCTTCTCTACGTTAGCGGGGAGCACCGGGGAGCTGTTTTTT
>-|TRBV7-2|-|TRBJ2-4
CASSPNRDLIAKNIQYF
TGTGCCAGCAGCCCGAACAGGGACCTTATAGCCAAAAACATTCAGTACTTC
>-|TRBV4-1|-|TRBJ1-3
CASSQGGGGQLGNTIYF
TGCGCCAGCAGCCAAGGGGGAGGGGGGCAGTTAGGAAACACCATATATTTT
>-|TRBV9|-|TRBJ2-3
CASSVDVGSTDTQYF
TGTGCCAGCAGCGTAGATGTGGGGAGCACAGATACGCAGTATTTT
>-|TRBV5-1|-|TRBJ1-4
CASSGGSRTTNEKLFF
TGCGCCAGCAGCGGAGGGAGTCGTACGACTAATGAAAAACTGTTTTTT
>-|TRBV5-6|-|TRBJ1-6
CASSLMSSYNSPLHF
TGTGCCAGCAGCTTGATGAGCTCCTATAATTCACCCCTCCACTTT
>-|TRBV10-3|-|TRBJ2-5
CAISERGPETQYF
TGTGCCATCAGTGAGCGGGGGCCGGAGACCCAGTACTTC
>few|TRBV5-1|-|TRBJ1-2
CASSQDSNYGYTF
TGCGCCAGCAGCCAGGACAGTAACTATGGCTACACCTTC
>once|TRBV27|-|TRBJ2-2
CASRPQPGTGELFF
TGTGCCAGCAGGCCGCAGCCGGGTACCGGGGAGCTGTTTTTT
>once|TRBV28|TRBD1|TRBJ1-3
CASSPPGTERNTIYF
TGTGCCAGCAGTCCGCCCGGGACAGAAAGAAACACCATATATTTT
>-|TRBV27|-|TRBJ2-6
CASSLFPGAGANVLTF
TGTGCCAGCAGTTTATTCCCCGGGGCTGGGGCCAACGTCCTGACTTTC
>few|TRBV5-1|-|TRBJ1-3
CASSSTPSSGNTIYF
TGCGCCAGCAGCTCGACACCGAGCTCTGGAAACACCATATATTTT
>few|TRBV28|-|TRBJ1-4
CASSLLVREREKLFF
TGTGCCAGCAGTTTGTTGGTCCGGGAGAGGGAAAAACTGTTTTTT